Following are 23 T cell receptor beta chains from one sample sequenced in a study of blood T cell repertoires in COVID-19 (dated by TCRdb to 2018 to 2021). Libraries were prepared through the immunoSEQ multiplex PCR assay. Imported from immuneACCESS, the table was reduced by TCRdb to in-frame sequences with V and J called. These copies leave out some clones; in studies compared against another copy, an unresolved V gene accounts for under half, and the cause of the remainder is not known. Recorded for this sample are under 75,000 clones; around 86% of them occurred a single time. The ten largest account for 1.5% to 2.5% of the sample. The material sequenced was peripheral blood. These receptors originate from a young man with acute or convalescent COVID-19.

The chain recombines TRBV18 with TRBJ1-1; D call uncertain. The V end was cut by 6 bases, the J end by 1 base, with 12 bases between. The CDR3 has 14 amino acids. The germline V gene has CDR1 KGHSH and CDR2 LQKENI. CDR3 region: CASSPLVPNTEAFF. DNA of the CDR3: TGTGCCAGCTCCCCCTTAGTCCCGAACACTGAAGCTTTCTTT.

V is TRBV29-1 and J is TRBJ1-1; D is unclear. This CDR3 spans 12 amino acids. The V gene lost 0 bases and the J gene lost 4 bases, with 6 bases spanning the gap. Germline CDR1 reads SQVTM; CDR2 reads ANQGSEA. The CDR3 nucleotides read TGCAGCGTTGAAGATAACATCACTGAAGCTTTCTTT. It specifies CSVEDNITEAFF.

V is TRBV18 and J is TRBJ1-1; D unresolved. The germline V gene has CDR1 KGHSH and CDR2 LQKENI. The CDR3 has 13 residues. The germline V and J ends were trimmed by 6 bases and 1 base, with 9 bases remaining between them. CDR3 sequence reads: CASSPTANTEAFF. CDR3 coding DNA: TGTGCCAGCTCTCCCACAGCGAACACTGAAGCTTTCTTT.

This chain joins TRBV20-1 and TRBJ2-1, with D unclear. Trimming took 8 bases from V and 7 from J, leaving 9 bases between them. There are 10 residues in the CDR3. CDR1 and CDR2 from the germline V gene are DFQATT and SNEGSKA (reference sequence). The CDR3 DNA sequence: TGCAGTCCTTTGTCGAATGAGCAGTTCTTC. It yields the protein CSPLSNEQFF.

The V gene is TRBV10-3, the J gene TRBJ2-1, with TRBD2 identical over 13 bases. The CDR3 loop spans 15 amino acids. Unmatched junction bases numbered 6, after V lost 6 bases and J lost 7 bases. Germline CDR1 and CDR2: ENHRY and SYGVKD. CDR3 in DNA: TGTGCCATCAGCGGAGGGACTAGCGGGAAGAATGAGCAGTTCTTC. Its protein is CAISGGTSGKNEQFF.

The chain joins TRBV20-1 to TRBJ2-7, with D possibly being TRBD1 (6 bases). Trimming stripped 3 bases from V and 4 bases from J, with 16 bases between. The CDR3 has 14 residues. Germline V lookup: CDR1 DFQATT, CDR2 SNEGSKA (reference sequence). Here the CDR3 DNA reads TGCAGTGCTAGTAGACCAGGGGAACGGTACGAGCAGTACTTC. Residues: CSASRPGERYEQYF.

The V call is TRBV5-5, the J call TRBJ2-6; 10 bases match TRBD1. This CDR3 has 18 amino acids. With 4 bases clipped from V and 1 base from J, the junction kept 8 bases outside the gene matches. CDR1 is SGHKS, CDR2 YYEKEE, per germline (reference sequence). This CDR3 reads CASSRSPGQGSGANVLTF. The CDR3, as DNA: TGTGCCAGCAGCCGTAGCCCGGGACAGGGGTCTGGGGCCAACGTCCTGACTTTC.

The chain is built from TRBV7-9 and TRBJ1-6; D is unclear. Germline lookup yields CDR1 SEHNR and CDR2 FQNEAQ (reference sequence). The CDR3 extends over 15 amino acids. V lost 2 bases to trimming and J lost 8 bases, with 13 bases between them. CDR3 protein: CASSLRGGMDSPLHF. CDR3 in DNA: TGTGCCAGCAGCTTACGGGGAGGAATGGATTCACCCCTCCACTTT.

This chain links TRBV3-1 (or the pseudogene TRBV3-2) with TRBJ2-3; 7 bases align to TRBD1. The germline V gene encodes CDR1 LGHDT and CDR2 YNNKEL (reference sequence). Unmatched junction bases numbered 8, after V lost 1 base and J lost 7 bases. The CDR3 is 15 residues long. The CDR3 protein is CASSQGQGGSYTQYF. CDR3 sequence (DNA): TGTGCCAGCAGCCAAGGACAGGGTGGGTCCTATACGCAGTATTTT.

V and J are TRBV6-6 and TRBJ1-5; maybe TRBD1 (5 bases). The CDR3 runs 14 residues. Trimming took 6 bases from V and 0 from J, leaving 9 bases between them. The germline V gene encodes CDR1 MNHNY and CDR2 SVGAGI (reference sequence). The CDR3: CASRSGVSNQPQHF. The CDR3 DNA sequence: TGTGCCAGCAGGTCGGGGGTTAGCAATCAGCCCCAGCATTTT.

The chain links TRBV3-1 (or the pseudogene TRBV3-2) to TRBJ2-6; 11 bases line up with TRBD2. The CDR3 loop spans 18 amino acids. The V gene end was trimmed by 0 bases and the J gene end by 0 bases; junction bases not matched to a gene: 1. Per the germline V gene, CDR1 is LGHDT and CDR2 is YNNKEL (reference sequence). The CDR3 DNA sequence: TGTGCCAGCAGCCAAGAACTAGCGGGGGTCTCTGGGGCCAACGTCCTGACTTTC. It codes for CASSQELAGVSGANVLTF.

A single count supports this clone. CDR3 region: CASSHLGKGPMELFF. CDR3 bases: TGCGCCAGCAGCCACTTGGGCAAAGGTCCGATGGAGCTGTTTTTT. The chain combines TRBV4-3 with TRBJ2-2; D call uncertain. V was trimmed by 3 bases and J by 10 bases, leaving 18 bases between them. This CDR3 has 15 residues. Germline V gene lookup returns CDR1 LGHNA and CDR2 YSLEER.

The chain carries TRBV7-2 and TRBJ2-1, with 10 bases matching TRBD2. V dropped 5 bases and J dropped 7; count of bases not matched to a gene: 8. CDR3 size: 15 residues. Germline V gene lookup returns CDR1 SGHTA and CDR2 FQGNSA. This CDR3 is CASSRLAGERNEQFF. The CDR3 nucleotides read TGTGCCAGCAGCCGTCTAGCGGGAGAAAGGAATGAGCAGTTCTTC.

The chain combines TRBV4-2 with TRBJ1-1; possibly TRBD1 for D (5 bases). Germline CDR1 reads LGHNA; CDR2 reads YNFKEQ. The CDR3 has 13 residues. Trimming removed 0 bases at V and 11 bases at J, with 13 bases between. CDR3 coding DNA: TGTGCCAGCAGCCAAGAAGGACACCCCGTGGCTTTCTTT. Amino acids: CASSQEGHPVAFF.

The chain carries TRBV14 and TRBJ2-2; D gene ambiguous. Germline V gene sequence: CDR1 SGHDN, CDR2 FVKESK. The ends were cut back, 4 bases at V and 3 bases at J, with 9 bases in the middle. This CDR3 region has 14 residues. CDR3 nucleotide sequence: TGTGCCAGCAGCCTGCAGACTGACACCGGGGAGCTGTTTTTT. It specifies CASSLQTDTGELFF.

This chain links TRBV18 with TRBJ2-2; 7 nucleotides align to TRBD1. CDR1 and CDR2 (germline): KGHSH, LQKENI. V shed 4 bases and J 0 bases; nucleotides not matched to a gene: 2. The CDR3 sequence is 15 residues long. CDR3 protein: CASSRDRANTGELFF. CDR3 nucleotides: TGTGCCAGCTCACGGGACAGAGCGAACACCGGGGAGCTGTTTTTT.

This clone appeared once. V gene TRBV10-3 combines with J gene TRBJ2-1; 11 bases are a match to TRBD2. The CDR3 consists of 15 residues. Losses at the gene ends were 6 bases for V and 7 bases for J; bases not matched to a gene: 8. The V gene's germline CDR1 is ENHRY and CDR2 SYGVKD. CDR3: CAIRSTSGKANEQFF. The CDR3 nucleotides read TGTGCCATCAGGTCGACTAGCGGGAAGGCGAATGAGCAGTTCTTC.

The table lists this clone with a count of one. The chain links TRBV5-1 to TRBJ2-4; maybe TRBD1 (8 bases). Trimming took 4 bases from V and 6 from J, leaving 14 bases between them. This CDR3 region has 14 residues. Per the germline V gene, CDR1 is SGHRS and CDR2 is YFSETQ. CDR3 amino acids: CASSGQGGRNIQYF. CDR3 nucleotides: TGCGCCAGCAGCGGACAGGGAGGGAGAAACATTCAGTACTTC.

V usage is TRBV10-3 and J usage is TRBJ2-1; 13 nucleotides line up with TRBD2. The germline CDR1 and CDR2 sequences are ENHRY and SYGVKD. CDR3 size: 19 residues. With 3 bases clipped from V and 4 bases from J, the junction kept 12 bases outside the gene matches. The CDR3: CAISDVSGLAGRAYNEQFF. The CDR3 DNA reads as TGTGCCATCAGTGACGTTTCGGGACTAGCGGGAAGGGCTTACAATGAGCAGTTCTTC.

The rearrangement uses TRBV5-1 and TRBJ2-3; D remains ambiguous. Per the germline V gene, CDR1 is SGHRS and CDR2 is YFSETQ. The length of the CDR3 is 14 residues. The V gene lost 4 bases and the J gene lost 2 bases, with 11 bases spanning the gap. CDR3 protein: CASSPYQDTDTQYF. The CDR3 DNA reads TGCGCCAGCAGCCCCTACCAAGACACAGATACGCAGTATTTT.

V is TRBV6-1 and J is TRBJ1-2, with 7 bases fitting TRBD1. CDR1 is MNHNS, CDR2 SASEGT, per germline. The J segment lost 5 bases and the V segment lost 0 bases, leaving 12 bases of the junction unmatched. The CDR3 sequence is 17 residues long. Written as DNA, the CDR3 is TGTGCCAGCAGTGAAGCAACCTTGACAGGGACGTTTTATGGCTACACCTTC. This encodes CASSEATLTGTFYGYTF.

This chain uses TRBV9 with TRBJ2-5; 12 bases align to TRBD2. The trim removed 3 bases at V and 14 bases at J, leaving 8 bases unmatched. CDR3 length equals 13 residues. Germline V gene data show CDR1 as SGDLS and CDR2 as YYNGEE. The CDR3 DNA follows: TGTGCCAGCAGCGAACGACTAGCGGGGGTCATATACTTC. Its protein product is CASSERLAGVIYF.

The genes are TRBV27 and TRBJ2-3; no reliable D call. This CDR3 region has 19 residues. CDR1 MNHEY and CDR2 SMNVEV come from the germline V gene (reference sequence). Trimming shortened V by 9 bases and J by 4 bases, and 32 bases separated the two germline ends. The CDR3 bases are TGTGCCAGTAGACCCGGTACGGGTTCCATCATAGCCTCACCAGATACGCAGTATTTT. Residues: CASRPGTGSIIASPDTQYF.